A selection of T cell receptor beta chains follows, all from one sample in a study of cytomegalovirus exposure and HLA in healthy donors. Here immunoSEQ multiplex PCR was the method, and the copy in TCRdb shows in-frame clones only, minus some. The table lists approximately 100,000 clones, 60% to 85% of them singletons. Sequenced sample: PBMCs. The receptors here all came from a female donor in good health and CMV-seronegative. Both conserved end residues are part of each CDR3. D genes are given only for firm matches. Clone size is not always given. Where it is, it says once, few, many or a class for expanded clones.

D,V,J,size,CDR3,DNA
TRBD2,TRBV27,TRBJ2-7,.,CASSFSGGYEQYF,TGTGCCAGCAGTTTTAGCGGGGGGTACGAGCAGTACTTC
.,TRBV19,TRBJ1-1,.,CASKPLDSGRNTEAFF,TGTGCCAGTAAACCACTTGATAGCGGTCGGAACACTGAAGCTTTCTTT
.,TRBV27,TRBJ1-5,.,CASRSGGRLDQPQHF,TGTGCCAGCAGATCCGGGGGGCGCTTAGATCAGCCCCAGCATTTT
.,TRBV18,TRBJ1-2,once,CASSPGQRSGYTF,TGTGCCAGCTCACCGGGCCAGCGGAGTGGCTACACCTTC
.,TRBV10-2,TRBJ2-5,few,CASSEEVQETQYF,TGCGCCAGCAGTGAAGAGGTGCAAGAGACCCAGTACTTC
.,TRBV6-6,TRBJ2-3,.,CASSLTRDTQYF,TGTGCCAGCAGTTTGACAAGAGATACGCAGTATTTT
.,TRBV5-1,TRBJ1-5,.,CASSLADGEGNQPQHF,TGCGCCAGCAGCTTGGCCGACGGGGAAGGCAATCAGCCCCAGCATTTT
.,TRBV5-4,TRBJ1-1,few,CASSFDQGTNTEAFF,TGTGCCAGCAGCTTTGATCAGGGGACCAACACTGAAGCTTTCTTT
.,TRBV5-4,TRBJ1-1,.,CASRSGGGSGTEAFF,TGTGCCAGCAGGTCTGGGGGGGGCTCGGGCACTGAAGCTTTCTTT
.,TRBV7-6,TRBJ2-7,.,CASSLSSPSGAYEQYF,TGTGCCAGCAGCTTAAGTTCGCCCTCCGGGGCCTACGAGCAGTACTTC
.,TRBV7-6,TRBJ1-4,.,CASSPGLNGEKLFF,TGTGCCAGCAGCCCGGGTCTTAATGGGGAAAAACTGTTTTTT
.,TRBV4-3,TRBJ2-2,.,CASSQDPANTGELFF,TGCGCCAGCAGCCAAGATCCGGCGAACACCGGGGAGCTGTTTTTT